The present T cell receptor (beta chain) was sequenced within a study of T-cell reconstitution after alpha-beta-depleted transplantation in children. This clonotype was observed at least ten times. During its preparation, the TCRbeta library received unique molecular identifiers. TCRdb reanalysed the PCR reads using MiXCR and keeps one entry per CDR3 protein. The sample yields about 460,000 distinct CDR3 sequences, about 12% seen once. This CDR3 has 14 amino acids. The germline CDR1 and CDR2 sequences are SEHNR and FQNEAQ (reference sequence). Trimming removed 6 bases from V and 8 bases from J, with 17 bases in between.

This clonotype was sampled from a human donor who donated a stem cell graft to a child with combined immunodeficiency. V usage is TRBV7-9 and J usage is TRBJ2-1; possibly TRBD2 for D (5 bases). The sample was PBMCs from the stem cell graft donor, taken from the stem cell graft. The chain's CDR3 is CASSPVLLVDEQFF. The CDR3 nucleotides are TGTGCCAGCAGTCCGGTGTTACTAGTCGATGAGCAGTTCTTC.